This T cell receptor beta chain was captured by sequencing in a study of CD8 T cells in ankylosing spondylitis. The study's findings and limits: The clones that were linked to disease were reported to be significantly enriched in matched synovial fluid samples from ankylosing spondylitis patients. Apparently characteristic of ankylosing spondylitis blood was a TCR beta motif (eight highly homologous variants).

Preparation of TCR beta libraries was done by quantitative 5'-RACE with molecular barcodes. Via MiXCR, TCRdb re-called the 5' RACE reads, giving one row per CDR3 protein. The sample includes around 480,000 distinct CDR3 sequences, 17% of them seen just once. V was trimmed by 10 bases and J by 3 bases, leaving 19 bases between them. Germline CDR1 reads MNHNS; CDR2 reads SASEGT. The length of the CDR3 is 14 residues. Note on this clonotype: Its antigen is unidentified.

V gene TRBV6-1 combines with J gene TRBJ2-7; D perhaps matches TRBD2 (5 bases). The sequencing input was blood, either unsorted or a sorted T cell fraction (not recorded which). The receptor was isolated from a male donor with ankylosing spondylitis. The CDR3 DNA reads TGTGCCACCTATAGGACTGGAGAGGTCTACGAGCAGTACTTC. Protein product: CATYRTGEVYEQYF.